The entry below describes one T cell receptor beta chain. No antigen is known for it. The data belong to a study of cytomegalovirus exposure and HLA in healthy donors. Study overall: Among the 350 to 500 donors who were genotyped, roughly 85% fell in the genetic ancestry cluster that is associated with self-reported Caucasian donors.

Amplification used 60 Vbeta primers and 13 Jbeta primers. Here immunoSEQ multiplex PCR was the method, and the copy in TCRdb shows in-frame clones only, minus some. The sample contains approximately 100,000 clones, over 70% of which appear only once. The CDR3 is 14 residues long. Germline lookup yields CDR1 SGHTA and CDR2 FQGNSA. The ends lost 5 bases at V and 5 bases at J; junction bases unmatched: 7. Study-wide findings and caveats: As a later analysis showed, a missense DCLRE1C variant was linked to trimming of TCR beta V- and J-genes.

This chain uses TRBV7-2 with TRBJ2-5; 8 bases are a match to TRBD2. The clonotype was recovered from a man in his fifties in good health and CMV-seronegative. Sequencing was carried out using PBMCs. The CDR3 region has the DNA TGTGCCAGCAGCCTAAGCGGGAGTGGGGAGACCCAGTACTTC. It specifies CASSLSGSGETQYF.